This is a list of T cell receptor beta chains from one sample in a study of shared clonotypes between healthy human individuals. Produced via immunoSEQ multiplex PCR; TCRdb's table is partial and in-frame only. The table lists over 850,000 clones, about 84% of them singletons. The sequenced sample consisted of memory CD4+ T cells from PBMCs. Receptor source: a man aged 18-30 years in good health. Some clones in this sample may be carry-over from other donors' samples. Both conserved end residues are part of each CDR3. Fields, in order: V gene, clone size, D gene, J gene, CDR3 protein, CDR3 DNA. D genes are given only for firm matches. Clone size, where shown, is once, few, many, or a class for clones that have expanded.

v_call: TRBV29-1
clone_size: -
d_call: -
j_call: TRBJ1-4
cdr3_aa: CSPGNCSNEKLFF
cdr3_nt: TGCAGCCCGGGGAACTGTTCTAATGAAAAACTGTTTTTT

v_call: TRBV7-9
clone_size: -
d_call: -
j_call: TRBJ2-2
cdr3_aa: CASSLSAGSNGELFF
cdr3_nt: TGTGCCAGCAGCTTATCGGCCGGGTCGAACGGGGAGCTGTTTTTT

v_call: TRBV28
clone_size: -
d_call: TRBD1
j_call: TRBJ2-6
cdr3_aa: CASSLRTGKSSGANVLTF
cdr3_nt: TGTGCCAGCAGTTTACGGACAGGAAAATCCTCTGGGGCCAACGTCCTGACTTTC

v_call: TRBV7-2
clone_size: -
d_call: TRBD2
j_call: TRBJ2-7
cdr3_aa: CASRSLAGRFYEQYF
cdr3_nt: TGTGCCAGCAGGTCACTAGCGGGACGATTCTACGAGCAGTACTTC

v_call: TRBV29-1
clone_size: few
d_call: TRBD1
j_call: TRBJ1-1
cdr3_aa: CSVGQGHTEAFF
cdr3_nt: TGCAGCGTGGGACAGGGCCACACTGAAGCTTTCTTT

v_call: TRBV6-5
clone_size: -
d_call: -
j_call: TRBJ2-7
cdr3_aa: CASTAPGQAYEQYF
cdr3_nt: TGTGCCAGCACCGCACCCGGGCAGGCCTACGAGCAGTACTTC

v_call: TRBV28
clone_size: few
d_call: -
j_call: TRBJ2-1
cdr3_aa: CAVVGSRVNEQFF
cdr3_nt: TGTGCCGTTGTGGGGTCAAGGGTCAATGAGCAGTTCTTC

v_call: TRBV5-5
clone_size: -
d_call: -
j_call: TRBJ2-5
cdr3_aa: CASSPSGLRISVQYF
cdr3_nt: TGTGCCAGCAGCCCCTCCGGCCTCCGCATTTCGGTCCAGTACTTC

v_call: TRBV7-8
clone_size: -
d_call: -
j_call: TRBJ2-1
cdr3_aa: CASSPKAEGGEQFF
cdr3_nt: TGTGCCAGCAGCCCCAAGGCGGAGGGGGGTGAGCAGTTCTTC

v_call: TRBV11-2
clone_size: -
d_call: -
j_call: TRBJ2-7
cdr3_aa: CASSSSVGGPYEQYF
cdr3_nt: TGTGCCAGCAGCTCGAGCGTGGGGGGCCCCTACGAGCAGTACTTC

v_call: TRBV7-2
clone_size: -
d_call: TRBD1
j_call: TRBJ2-5
cdr3_aa: CASSSDREATQYF
cdr3_nt: TGTGCCAGCAGCTCGGACAGGGAAGCGACCCAGTACTTC

v_call: TRBV11-2
clone_size: once
d_call: TRBD2
j_call: TRBJ2-7
cdr3_aa: CASSPFELAVYEQYF
cdr3_nt: TGTGCCAGCAGCCCGTTCGAACTAGCGGTTTACGAGCAGTACTTC

v_call: TRBV6-1
clone_size: -
d_call: -
j_call: TRBJ1-5
cdr3_aa: CASTRDPTSNQPQHF
cdr3_nt: TGTGCCAGCACCCGCGACCCCACTAGCAATCAGCCCCAGCATTTT

v_call: TRBV5-4
clone_size: -
d_call: TRBD1
j_call: TRBJ1-2
cdr3_aa: CASSLDRFYGYTF
cdr3_nt: TGTGCCAGCAGCCTGGACAGGTTCTATGGCTACACCTTC

v_call: TRBV2
clone_size: -
d_call: -
j_call: TRBJ1-1
cdr3_aa: CASSLVDVGTEAFF
cdr3_nt: TGTGCCAGCAGTTTAGTCGACGTCGGCACTGAAGCTTTCTTT

v_call: TRBV6-1
clone_size: once
d_call: TRBD2
j_call: TRBJ2-4
cdr3_aa: CASSDTGLAASAKNIQYF
cdr3_nt: TGTGCCAGCAGTGATACGGGACTAGCGGCCTCAGCCAAAAACATTCAGTACTTC

v_call: TRBV9
clone_size: -
d_call: TRBD2
j_call: TRBJ2-5
cdr3_aa: CASSVDFGGAPEETQYF
cdr3_nt: TGTGCCAGCAGCGTAGACTTCGGGGGGGCACCCGAAGAGACCCAGTACTTC

v_call: TRBV19
clone_size: -
d_call: TRBD1
j_call: TRBJ2-3
cdr3_aa: CASSPTGGGNTQYF
cdr3_nt: TGTGCCAGTAGCCCAACAGGGGGCGGTAATACGCAGTATTTT